This TCR beta chain came from a study of identical twins. In TCRdb, the 5' RACE reads were re-called with MiXCR into one record per CDR3 protein. The sample holds fewer than 650,000 distinct CDR3 sequences, 9.6% seen once. The CDR3 extends over 15 amino acids. The germline CDR1 and CDR2 sequences are SGHRS and YFSETQ. Deletions cut 2 bases from V and 6 bases from J, with 18 bases between. Everyone who gave samples was a healthy Caucasian. This same sample was also part of a study on yellow fever vaccine responses in identical twins.

This chain connects TRBV5-1 to TRBJ2-7; possibly TRBD2 for D (6 bases). The specimen was PBMCs. This TCR was recovered from a young woman in good health. The CDR3 nucleotides read TGCGCCAGCAGCTTATCGCCCACGGGAGTGGTCGAGCAGTACTTC. Residues: CASSLSPTGVVEQYF.